The 17 T cell receptor beta chains given below trace back to one sample, sequenced in a study of blood T cell repertoires in COVID-19 (dated by TCRdb to the early 2020s). The method was the immunoSEQ multiplex PCR assay. The table comes from immuneACCESS by way of TCRdb, which keeps in-frame sequences with V and J called. Part of the clones is missing from these tables; in studies checked, under half for an unresolved V gene and the rest for unknown reasons. Counted in this sample were around 240,000 clones; 70% to 85% of them appeared once. The ten largest clonotypes hold approximately 1.9% of the sample. The sequencing input was peripheral blood. These receptors were obtained from an elderly woman with acute or convalescent COVID-19.

CDR3 nucleotide sequence: TGTGCCAGCAGTGATTTAACCGGGACTAGCGGGCTAGAGCAGTTCTTC. Amino acids: CASSDLTGTSGLEQFF. The chain recombines TRBV25-1 with TRBJ2-1; TRBD2 agrees at 12 bases. The CDR3 sequence is 16 residues long. In germline, CDR1 is MGHDK, CDR2 SYGVNS. Trimming removed 3 bases from V and 10 bases from J; junction bases left unmatched: 10.

The table lists this clone with a few counts. The V and J genes are TRBV18 and TRBJ1-1; 9 bases line up with TRBD1. After removal of 3 bases from V and 1 base from J, the junction contained 0 bases not matched to a gene. The CDR3 is 14 residues long. Germline loops: CDR1 KGHSH, CDR2 LQKENI. The CDR3 nucleotides are TGTGCCAGCTCACCGACAGGGGGGAACACTGAAGCTTTCTTT. Amino acids: CASSPTGGNTEAFF.

The genes are TRBV18 and TRBJ2-2, with D perhaps matching TRBD2 (5 bases). Germline CDR1 reads KGHSH; CDR2 reads LQKENI. V lost 3 bases and J 2 bases, leaving 13 bases between the germline ends. The CDR3 totals 16 residues. The CDR3 loop reads CASSPLTGFNTGELFF. CDR3 bases: TGTGCCAGCTCACCCCTCACGGGGTTTAACACCGGGGAGCTGTTTTTT. The variable domain in full, with the rest retrieved from reference TRBV18 and TRBJ2-2, is NAGVMQNPRHLVRRRGQEARLRCSPMKGHSHVYWYRQLPEEGLKFMVYLQKENIIDESGMPKERFSAEFPKEGPSILRIQQVVRGDSAAYFCASSPLTGFNTGELFFGEGSRLTVL.

The chain links TRBV30 to TRBJ1-1, with D perhaps matching TRBD1 (5 bases). CDR1 is GTSNPN, CDR2 SVGIG, per germline (reference sequence). Trimming removed 2 bases from V and 4 bases from J, with 14 bases in between. The CDR3 extends over 14 amino acids. The CDR3 DNA sequence: TGTGCCTGGAGTCCAGGGTTCAAAGGCACTGAAGCTTTCTTT. It specifies CAWSPGFKGTEAFF. The variable domain in full, completed from reference TRBV30 and TRBJ1-1, reads SQTIHQWPATLVQPVGSPLSLECTVEGTSNPNLYWYRQAAGRGLQLLFYSVGIGQISSEVPQNLSASRPQDRQFILSSKKLLLSDSGFYLCAWSPGFKGTEAFFGQGTRLTVV.

The J gene is TRBJ2-5, the V gene TRBV2, with 10 bases that match TRBD2. With V trimmed by 7 bases and J by 2 bases, 13 bases remained unmatched. The germline V gene has CDR1 SNHLY and CDR2 FYNNEI. CDR3 length: 17 residues. The CDR3 nucleotides are TGTGCCAGCAACTCCGTAGCGGGGGGCGGAGGGCAAGAGACCCAGTACTTC. Translation gives CASNSVAGGGGQETQYF. The entire variable domain, with the rest obtained from reference TRBV2 and TRBJ2-5, is as follows: EPEVTQTPSHQVTQMGQEVILRCVPISNHLYFYWYRQILGQKVEFLVSFYNNEISEKSEIFDDQFSVERPDGSNFTLKIRSTKLEDSAMYFCASNSVAGGGGQETQYFGPGTRLLVL.

The genes are TRBV7-2 and TRBJ2-7; 8 bases fit TRBD2. Per germline, CDR1 SGHTA and CDR2 FQGNSA. The CDR3 is 14 residues long. V lost 4 bases, J lost 1 base, and 3 bases stayed unmatched. The CDR3 reads CASSSGGSSYEQYF. CDR3 coding DNA: TGTGCCAGCAGCTCGGGAGGGAGTTCCTACGAGCAGTACTTC.

CDR3 amino acids: CASSSLTDGYTF. CDR3 in DNA: TGTGCCAGCAGTTCCTTGACAGATGGCTACACCTTC. The chain recombines TRBV28 with TRBJ1-2, with a tentative D call TRBD1 (5 bases). Germline CDR1 is MDHEN and CDR2 is SYDVKM. The V end was cut by 4 bases, the J end by 6 bases, with 9 bases between. There are 12 residues in the CDR3.

This clone came up a few times. The chain has TRBV16 and TRBJ1-5; 9 bases are a match to TRBD1. This CDR3 region has 14 residues. Trimming cost V 3 bases and J 5 bases; bases outside gene matches: 2. Germline V lookup: CDR1 KGHSY, CDR2 FQNENV. The CDR3 DNA sequence: TGTGCCAGCAGCCATAGGACAGGGGATCAGCCCCAGCATTTT. It is translated as CASSHRTGDQPQHF.

This clone was seen a handful of times. V is TRBV2 and J is TRBJ1-2, with TRBD1 identical over 7 bases. The CDR3 has 13 residues. From germline, CDR1 is SNHLY and CDR2 FYNNEI. Germline trimming cut 6 bases from V and 8 bases from J; bases unmatched to any gene: 9. The CDR3, as DNA: TGTGCCAGCAGGGGGACAGAGATTGGCGGCTACACCTTC. Translated: CASRGTEIGGYTF.

The V gene is TRBV7-2, the J gene TRBJ2-1; 15 bases line up with TRBD2. The CDR3 is 17 amino acids. The V gene end was trimmed by 0 bases and the J gene end by 6 bases; junction bases not matched to a gene: 3. Germline loops: CDR1 SGHTA, CDR2 FQGNSA. The CDR3 DNA follows: TGTGCCAGCAGCTTAGCGAGGACTAGCGGGAGGGCCAATGAGCAGTTCTTC. This translates into CASSLARTSGRANEQFF.

This clone was seen more than once but under ten times. The rearrangement links TRBV19 to TRBJ1-4; 7 bases match TRBD1. The germline V gene encodes CDR1 LNHDA and CDR2 SQIVND (reference sequence). The CDR3 has 15 residues. The J segment lost 0 bases and the V segment lost 6 bases, leaving 4 bases of the junction unmatched. CDR3 coding DNA: TGTGCCAGTAGCGGACAGGACGCAACTAATGAAAAACTGTTTTTT. Amino acid sequence: CASSGQDATNEKLFF.

The chain recombines TRBV5-1 with TRBJ2-1; TRBD2 agrees at 10 bases. The CDR3 loop spans 15 amino acids. The trim removed 3 bases at V and 3 bases at J, leaving 3 bases unmatched. Germline V gives CDR1 SGHRS, CDR2 YFSETQ. CDR3 bases: TGCGCCAGCAGCTATTCTAGCGGGGGCTACAATGAGCAGTTCTTC. This sequence encodes CASSYSSGGYNEQFF.

V usage is TRBV29-1 and J usage is TRBJ2-5; weak D call: TRBD1 (8 bases). This CDR3 has 14 residues. Germline CDR1 and CDR2: SQVTM and ANQGSEA. Trimming cost V 6 bases and J 2 bases, with 16 bases left between them. As DNA, the CDR3 is TGCAGCGTGGACAGGGACTATGTACAAGAGACCCAGTACTTC. Encoded protein: CSVDRDYVQETQYF.

The CDR3 region has the DNA TGTGCCAGCAGCTTAGCGGTGCAGGGCGGTGAAAAACTGTTTTTT. Protein product: CASSLAVQGGEKLFF. V gene TRBV7-9 combines with J gene TRBJ1-4, with D perhaps matching TRBD1 (5 bases). This CDR3 is 15 amino acids long. Germline V gene sequence: CDR1 SEHNR, CDR2 FQNEAQ (reference sequence). Between the trimmed V and J ends, which lost 0 bases and 7 bases, there was a span of 12 bases.

The genes are TRBV7-9 and TRBJ2-2; the match to TRBD2 covers 9 bases. The V gene end was trimmed by 4 bases and the J gene end by 3 bases; junction bases not matched to a gene: 3. The CDR3 has 15 residues. Germline CDR1 is SEHNR and CDR2 is FQNEAQ (reference sequence). CDR3 nucleotides: TGTGCCAGCAGCTCTAGCGGGATTTACACCGGGGAGCTGTTTTTT. Its protein is CASSSSGIYTGELFF. Looking up the rest from reference TRBV7-9 and TRBJ2-2 gives the full variable domain: DTGVSQNPRHKITKRGQNVTFRCDPISEHNRLYWYRQTLGQGPEFLTYFQNEAQLEKSRLLSDRFSAERPKGSFSTLEIQRTEQGDSAMYLCASSSSGIYTGELFFGEGSRLTVL.

This rearrangement joins TRBV7-9 to TRBJ2-3, with 9 bases lining up with TRBD2. The trim removed 5 bases at V and 1 base at J, leaving 7 bases unmatched. This CDR3 is 16 amino acids long. Germline V gives CDR1 SEHNR, CDR2 FQNEAQ (reference sequence). CDR3 nucleotide sequence: TGTGCCAGCAGCCCCCTCTTAGCGGGAGGCACAGATACGCAGTATTTT. Protein: CASSPLLAGGTDTQYF.

This clone was observed a handful of times. The V and J genes are TRBV19 and TRBJ1-1, with 7 bases that match TRBD1. V trimming: 4 bases; J trimming: 3 bases; junction bases outside the gene matches: 5. CDR1 and CDR2 (germline): LNHDA, SQIVND (reference sequence). The CDR3 sequence is 14 residues long. CDR3 protein: CASSRQGWDTEAFF. The CDR3 DNA sequence: TGTGCCAGTAGTAGACAGGGTTGGGACACTGAAGCTTTCTTT.